This T cell receptor beta chain was retrieved from a study of CD8 T cells in ankylosing spondylitis. The study, taken as a whole, reports: There was reportedly significant enrichment of clones that were disease-linked in matched ankylosing spondylitis synovial fluid.

Germline-derived CDR1 and CDR2 are SGHTA and FQGTGA. The CDR3 covers 13 residues. V lost 1 base and J 4 bases, leaving 2 bases between the germline ends. This clonotype was seen a handful of times. As yet, its antigen is unknown. One entry per CDR3 protein, called by TCRdb with MiXCR from the 5' RACE reads. Among 380,000 or so distinct CDR3 sequences listed, roughly 20% were seen once. Sequencing was carried out using blood, either unsorted or a sorted T cell fraction (not recorded which). This receptor was identified in a male donor with ankylosing spondylitis or in good health (not recorded which). The chain recombines TRBV7-3 with TRBJ1-6; D gene unclear. CDR3 region: CASSLMYNSPLHF. In DNA, the CDR3 is TGTGCCAGCAGCTTAATGTATAATTCACCCCTCCACTTT.